A selection of T cell receptor beta chains follows, all from one sample in a study of blood T cell repertoires in COVID-19. The table came from immunoSEQ multiplex PCR; TCRdb's copy has only in-frame clones and leaves some out. Here the sample spans 110,000 to 150,000 clones, under 80% being singletons. Sequenced input: peripheral blood. The receptors were gathered from a man aged 60 to 69 with acute or convalescent COVID-19. CDR3s include the opening cysteine and the closing phenylalanine or tryptophan. D genes are given only for firm matches. The listing skips clone size in some rows; elsewhere it reads once, few, many or a size class.

>11|TRBV30|-|-|TRBJ2-2
CACLPLGELFF
TGTGCCTGCCTCCCTCTCGGGGAGCTGTTTTTT
>14|TRBV7-9|-|TRBD2|TRBJ2-7
CASSVTSGSSEQYF
TGTGCCAGCAGCGTGACTAGCGGGAGCAGTGAGCAGTACTTC
>15|TRBV27|-|TRBD1|TRBJ2-3
CASSGTGRDSDTQYF
TGTGCCAGCAGCGGGACAGGGAGGGACTCAGATACGCAGTATTTT
>18|TRBV18|-|TRBD1|TRBJ1-5
CASSPVSGQGRKNQPQHF
TGTGCCAGCTCACCAGTTTCAGGACAGGGCCGCAAGAATCAGCCCCAGCATTTT
>14|TRBV11-1|-|-|TRBJ2-7
CASSVGLPFDEQYF
TGTGCCAGCAGCGTGGGCCTTCCTTTCGACGAGCAGTACTTC
>15|TRBV5-6|-|-|TRBJ1-3
CASSLHSVSGNTIYF
TGTGCCAGCAGCTTGCACAGTGTCTCTGGAAACACCATATATTTT
>15|TRBV19|-|TRBD1|TRBJ2-2
CASRSGQEITGELFF
TGTGCCAGTAGGTCGGGACAGGAAATCACCGGGGAGCTGTTTTTT
>14|TRBV7-9|-|TRBD1|TRBJ2-7
CASSLMTGGGEQYF
TGTGCCAGCAGCTTAATGACAGGGGGTGGCGAGCAGTACTTC
>18|TRBV4-1|few|TRBD2|TRBJ2-2
CASSPQGLAGAVTGELFF
TGCGCCAGCAGCCCTCAGGGACTAGCGGGAGCCGTCACCGGGGAGCTGTTTTTT
>15|TRBV2|-|TRBD1|TRBJ1-2
CASSEATGLSYGYTF
TGTGCCAGCAGTGAAGCGACAGGGTTAAGCTATGGCTACACCTTC
>16|TRBV9|-|TRBD1|TRBJ2-2
CASSSTGVLNTGELFF
TGTGCCAGCAGCTCAACAGGGGTCCTGAACACCGGGGAGCTGTTTTTT
>13|TRBV7-6|-|-|TRBJ2-7
CASSRQGGNEQYF
TGTGCCAGCAGCCGTCAAGGGGGAAACGAGCAGTACTTC